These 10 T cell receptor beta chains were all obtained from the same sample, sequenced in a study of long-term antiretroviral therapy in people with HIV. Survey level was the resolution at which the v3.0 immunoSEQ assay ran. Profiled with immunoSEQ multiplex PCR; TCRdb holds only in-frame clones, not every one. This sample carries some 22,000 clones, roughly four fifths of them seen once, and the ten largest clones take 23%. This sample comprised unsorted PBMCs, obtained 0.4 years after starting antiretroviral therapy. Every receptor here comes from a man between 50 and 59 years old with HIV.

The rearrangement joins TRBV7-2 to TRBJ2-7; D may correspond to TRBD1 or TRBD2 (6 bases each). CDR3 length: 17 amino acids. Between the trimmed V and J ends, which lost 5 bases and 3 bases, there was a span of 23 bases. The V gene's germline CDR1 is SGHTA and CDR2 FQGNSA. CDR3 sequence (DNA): TGTGCCAGCAGCCGGTCGGCGGGGCAGGGGTTTCACTACGAGCAGTACTTC. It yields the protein CASSRSAGQGFHYEQYF.

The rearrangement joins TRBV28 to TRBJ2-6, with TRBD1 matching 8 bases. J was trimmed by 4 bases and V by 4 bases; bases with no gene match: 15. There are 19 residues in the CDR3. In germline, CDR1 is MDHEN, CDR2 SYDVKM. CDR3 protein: CASSSSRTGRGRGANVLTF. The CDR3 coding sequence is TGTGCCAGCAGTTCGTCTCGGACAGGGCGCGGGCGGGGGGCCAACGTCCTGACTTTC.

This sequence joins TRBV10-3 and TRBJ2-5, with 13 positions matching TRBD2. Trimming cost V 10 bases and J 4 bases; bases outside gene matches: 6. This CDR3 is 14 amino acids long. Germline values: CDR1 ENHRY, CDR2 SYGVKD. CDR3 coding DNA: TGTGCCACGGGGACTAGCGGGGTTAGAGAGACCCAGTACTTC. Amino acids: CATGTSGVRETQYF.

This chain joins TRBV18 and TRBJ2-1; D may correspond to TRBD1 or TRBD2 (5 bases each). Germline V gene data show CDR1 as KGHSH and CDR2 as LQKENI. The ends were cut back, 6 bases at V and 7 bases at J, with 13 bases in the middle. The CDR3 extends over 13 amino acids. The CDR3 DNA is TGTGCCAGCTCTTGGGACGAGATGAATGAGCAGTTCTTC. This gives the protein CASSWDEMNEQFF.

In DNA, the CDR3 is TGTGCCATACAGCGGGACAGGGGGTTGAATGAGCAGTTCTTC. This codes for CAIQRDRGLNEQFF. The chain employs TRBV7-9 and TRBJ2-1; 11 nucleotides align to TRBD1. Germline trimming cut 10 bases from V and 7 bases from J; bases unmatched to any gene: 9. The CDR3 is 14 amino acids. Germline CDR1 reads SEHNR; CDR2 reads FQNEAQ (reference sequence).

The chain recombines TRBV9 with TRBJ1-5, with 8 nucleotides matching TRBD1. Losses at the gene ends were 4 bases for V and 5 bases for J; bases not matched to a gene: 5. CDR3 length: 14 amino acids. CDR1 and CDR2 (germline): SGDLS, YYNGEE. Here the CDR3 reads CASSSDRGDQPQHF. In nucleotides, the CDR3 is TGTGCCAGCAGCTCAGACAGGGGAGATCAGCCCCAGCATTTT.

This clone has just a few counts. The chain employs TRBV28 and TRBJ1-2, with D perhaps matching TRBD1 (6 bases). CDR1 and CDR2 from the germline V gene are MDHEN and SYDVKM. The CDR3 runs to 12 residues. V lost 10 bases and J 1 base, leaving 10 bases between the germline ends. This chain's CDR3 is CAILQGNYGYTF. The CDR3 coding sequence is TGTGCCATCCTACAGGGTAACTATGGCTACACCTTC.

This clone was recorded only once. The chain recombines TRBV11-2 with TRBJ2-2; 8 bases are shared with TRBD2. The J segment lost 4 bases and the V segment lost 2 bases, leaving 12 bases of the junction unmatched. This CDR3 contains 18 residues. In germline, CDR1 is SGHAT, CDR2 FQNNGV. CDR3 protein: CASSLPIAGRQITGELFF. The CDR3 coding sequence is TGTGCCAGCAGCTTACCCATAGCGGGGAGGCAGATCACCGGGGAGCTGTTTTTT.

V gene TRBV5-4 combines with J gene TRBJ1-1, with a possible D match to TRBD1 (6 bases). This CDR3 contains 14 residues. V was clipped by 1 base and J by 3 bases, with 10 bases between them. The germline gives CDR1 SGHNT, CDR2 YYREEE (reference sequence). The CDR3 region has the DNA TGTGCCAGCAGCTTGAGAAACAGGGACACTGAAGCTTTCTTT. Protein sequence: CASSLRNRDTEAFF.

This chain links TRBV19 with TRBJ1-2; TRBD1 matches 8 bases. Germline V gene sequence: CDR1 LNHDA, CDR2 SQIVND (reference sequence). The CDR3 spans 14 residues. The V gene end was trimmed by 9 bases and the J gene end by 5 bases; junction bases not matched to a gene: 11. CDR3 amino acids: CASNPRTGQYGYTF. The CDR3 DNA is TGTGCCAGCAACCCTCGGACAGGGCAGTATGGCTACACCTTC. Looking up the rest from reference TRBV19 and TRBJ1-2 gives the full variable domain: DGGITQSPKYLFRKEGQNVTLSCEQNLNHDAMYWYRQDPGQGLRLIYYSQIVNDFQKGDIAEGYSVSREKKESFPLTVTSAQKNPTAFYLCASNPRTGQYGYTFGSGTRLTVV.